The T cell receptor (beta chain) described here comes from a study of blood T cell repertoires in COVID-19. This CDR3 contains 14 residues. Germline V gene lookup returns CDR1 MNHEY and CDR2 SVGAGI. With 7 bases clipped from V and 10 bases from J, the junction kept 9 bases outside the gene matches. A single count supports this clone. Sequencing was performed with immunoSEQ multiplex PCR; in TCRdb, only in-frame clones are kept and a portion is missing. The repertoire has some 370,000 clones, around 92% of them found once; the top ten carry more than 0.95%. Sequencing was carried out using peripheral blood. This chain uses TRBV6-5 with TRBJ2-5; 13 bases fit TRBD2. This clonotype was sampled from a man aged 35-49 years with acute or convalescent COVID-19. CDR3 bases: TGTGCCAGCATTATGACTAGCGGGGGGTGGGACCAGTACTTC. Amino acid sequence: CASIMTSGGWDQYF.